Sequencing of this T cell receptor (beta chain) was carried out in a study of OX40 agonist ivuxolimab in advanced cancers. Study as a whole: A history of anti-PD-1, anti-PD-L1 or anti-CTLA-4 therapy was acceptable, and around 36% had some. Study-wide points: Doses of 0.1 to 3.0 mg/kg were accompanied by clonal expansion of CD4+ and CD8+ blood T cells by week 6. Researchers report that CD8+ T cells had, on average, more expanded clones than CD4+.

Clones were read by immunoSEQ multiplex PCR, and TCRdb kept only the in-frame ones, dropping some. The sample includes 46,000 or so clones, roughly four fifths seen only once; the top ten take about 3%. There are a few counts of this clone. Antigen specificity is unknown. The CDR3 extends over 14 amino acids. Germline V gene lookup returns CDR1 MDHEN and CDR2 SYDVKM. V gave up 9 bases and J gave up 4 bases; unmatched junction bases: 12. This sequence was found in an adult with an advanced solid tumor such as melanoma, head and neck, liver or kidney cancer. V usage is TRBV28 and J usage is TRBJ2-7, with 7 bases aligning to TRBD1. Sequenced here: CD4+ or CD8+ T cells sorted from blood, sampled in a trial of the OX40 agonist ivuxolimab. Here the CDR3 DNA reads TGTGCCAGTAAGGAAGACAGGGATTTTTACGAGCAGTACTTC. Protein sequence: CASKEDRDFYEQYF.